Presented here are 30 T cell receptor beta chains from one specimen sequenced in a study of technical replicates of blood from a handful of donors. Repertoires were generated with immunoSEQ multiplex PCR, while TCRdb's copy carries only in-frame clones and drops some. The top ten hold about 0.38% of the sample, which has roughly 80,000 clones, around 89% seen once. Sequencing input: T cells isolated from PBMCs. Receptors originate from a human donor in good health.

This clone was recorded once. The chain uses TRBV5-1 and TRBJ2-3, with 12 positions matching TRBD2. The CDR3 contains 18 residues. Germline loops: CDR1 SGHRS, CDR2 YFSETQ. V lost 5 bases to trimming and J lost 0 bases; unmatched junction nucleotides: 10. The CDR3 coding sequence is TGCGCCAGCAGTCCACTAGCGGGAGGACCCTCCAGCACAGATACGCAGTATTTT. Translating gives CASSPLAGGPSSTDTQYF.

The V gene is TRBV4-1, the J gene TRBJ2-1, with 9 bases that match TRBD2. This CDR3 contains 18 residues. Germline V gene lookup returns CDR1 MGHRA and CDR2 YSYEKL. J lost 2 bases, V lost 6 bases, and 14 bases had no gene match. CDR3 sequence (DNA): TGCGCCAGCAGGCGTTTGGCGGGAGGGCCTAGGGCCTACAATGAGCAGTTCTTC. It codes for CASRRLAGGPRAYNEQFF.

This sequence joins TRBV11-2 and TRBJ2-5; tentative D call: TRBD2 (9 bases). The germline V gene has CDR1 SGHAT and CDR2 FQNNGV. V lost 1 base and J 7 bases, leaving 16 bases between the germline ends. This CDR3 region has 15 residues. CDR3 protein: CASSLGLAGTGTQYF. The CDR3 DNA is TGTGCCAGCAGCTTAGGTCTAGCGGGGACAGGGACCCAGTACTTC.

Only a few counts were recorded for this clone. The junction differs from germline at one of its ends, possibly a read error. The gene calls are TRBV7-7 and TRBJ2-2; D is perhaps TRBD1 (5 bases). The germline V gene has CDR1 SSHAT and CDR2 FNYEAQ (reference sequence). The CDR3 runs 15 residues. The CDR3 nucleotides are TGTGCTAGCAGCGTACGTCAGGGGAACACCGGGGAGCTGTTTTTT. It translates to CASSVRQGNTGELFF.

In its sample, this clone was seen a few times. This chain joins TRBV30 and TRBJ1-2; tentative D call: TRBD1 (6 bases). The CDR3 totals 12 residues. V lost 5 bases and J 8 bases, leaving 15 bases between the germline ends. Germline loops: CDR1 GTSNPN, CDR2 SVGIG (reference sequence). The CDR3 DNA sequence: TGTGCCTGGGGAGGCGGGGGGCCAGGCTACACCTTC. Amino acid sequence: CAWGGGGPGYTF.

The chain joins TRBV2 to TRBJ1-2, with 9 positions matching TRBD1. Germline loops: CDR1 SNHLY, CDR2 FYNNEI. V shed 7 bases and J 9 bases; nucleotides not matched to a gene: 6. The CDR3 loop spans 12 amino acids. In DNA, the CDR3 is TGTGCCAGCACCAGGACAGGGGATCGCTACACCTTC. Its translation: CASTRTGDRYTF.

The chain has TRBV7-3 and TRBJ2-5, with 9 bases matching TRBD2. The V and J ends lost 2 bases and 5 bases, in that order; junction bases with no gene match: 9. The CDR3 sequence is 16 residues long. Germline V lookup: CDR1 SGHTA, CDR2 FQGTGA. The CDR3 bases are TGTGCCAGCAGCTTACTAGCGGGGATGCAGACCGAGACCCAGTACTTC. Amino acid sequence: CASSLLAGMQTETQYF.

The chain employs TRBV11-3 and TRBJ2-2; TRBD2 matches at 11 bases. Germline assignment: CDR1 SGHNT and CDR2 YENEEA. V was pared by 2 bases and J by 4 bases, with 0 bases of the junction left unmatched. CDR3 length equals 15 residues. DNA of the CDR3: TGTGCCAGCAGCTTACTAGCGGGAGGCACCGGGGAGCTGTTTTTT. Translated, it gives CASSLLAGGTGELFF.

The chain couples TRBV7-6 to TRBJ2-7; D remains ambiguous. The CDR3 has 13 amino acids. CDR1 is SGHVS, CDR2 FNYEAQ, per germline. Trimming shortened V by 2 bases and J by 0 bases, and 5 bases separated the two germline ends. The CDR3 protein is CASSLLNSYEQYF. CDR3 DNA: TGTGCCAGCAGCTTATTAAACTCCTACGAGCAGTACTTC.

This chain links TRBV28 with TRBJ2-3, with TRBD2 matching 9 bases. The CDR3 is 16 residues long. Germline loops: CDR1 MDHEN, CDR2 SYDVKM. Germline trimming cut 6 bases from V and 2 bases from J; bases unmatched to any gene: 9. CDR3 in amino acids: CASRSIAGVYTDTQYF. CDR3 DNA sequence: TGTGCCAGCAGATCCATAGCGGGGGTGTACACAGATACGCAGTATTTT.

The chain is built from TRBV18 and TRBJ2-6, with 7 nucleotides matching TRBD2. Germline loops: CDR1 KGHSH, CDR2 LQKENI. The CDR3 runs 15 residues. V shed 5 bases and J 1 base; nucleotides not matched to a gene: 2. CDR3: CASSTGGSGANVLTF. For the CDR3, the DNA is TGTGCCAGCTCAACCGGGGGGTCTGGGGCCAACGTCCTGACTTTC.

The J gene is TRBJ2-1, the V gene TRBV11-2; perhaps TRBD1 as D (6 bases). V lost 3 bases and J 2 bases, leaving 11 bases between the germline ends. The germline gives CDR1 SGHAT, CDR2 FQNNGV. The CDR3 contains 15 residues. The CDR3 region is CASSLYRVPYNEQFF. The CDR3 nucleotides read TGTGCCAGCAGCTTGTACAGGGTGCCCTACAATGAGCAGTTCTTC.

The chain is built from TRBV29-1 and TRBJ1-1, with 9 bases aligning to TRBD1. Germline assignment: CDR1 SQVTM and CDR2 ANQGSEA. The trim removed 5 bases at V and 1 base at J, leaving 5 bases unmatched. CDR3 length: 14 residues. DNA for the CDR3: TGCAGCGTTTCCCGGACAGGGGAGAACACTGAAGCTTTCTTT. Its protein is CSVSRTGENTEAFF.

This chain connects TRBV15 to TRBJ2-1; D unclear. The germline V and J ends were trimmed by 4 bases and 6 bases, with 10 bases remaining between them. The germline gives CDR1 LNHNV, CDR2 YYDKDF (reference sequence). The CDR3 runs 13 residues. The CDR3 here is CATSIGVSNEQFF. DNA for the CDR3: TGTGCCACCAGCATCGGTGTGAGCAATGAGCAGTTCTTC.

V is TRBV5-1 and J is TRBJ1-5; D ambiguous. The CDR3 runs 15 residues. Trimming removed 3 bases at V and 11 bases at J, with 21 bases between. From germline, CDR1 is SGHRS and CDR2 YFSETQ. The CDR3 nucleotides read TGCGCCAGCAGCTCGGACGGGAGCGCCCTTGGGTCCCAGCATTTT. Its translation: CASSSDGSALGSQHF.

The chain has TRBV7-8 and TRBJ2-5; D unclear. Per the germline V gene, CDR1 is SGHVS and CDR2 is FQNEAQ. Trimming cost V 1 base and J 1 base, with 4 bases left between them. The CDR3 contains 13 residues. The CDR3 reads CASSLVFQETQYF. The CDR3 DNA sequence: TGTGCCAGCAGCTTAGTATTCCAAGAGACCCAGTACTTC.

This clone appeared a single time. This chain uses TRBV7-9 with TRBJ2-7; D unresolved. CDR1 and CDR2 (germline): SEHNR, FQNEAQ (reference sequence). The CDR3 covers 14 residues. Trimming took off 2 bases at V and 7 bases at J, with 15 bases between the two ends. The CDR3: CASSLNGLLGEQYF. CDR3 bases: TGTGCCAGCAGCTTAAATGGGCTCCTCGGTGAGCAGTACTTC.

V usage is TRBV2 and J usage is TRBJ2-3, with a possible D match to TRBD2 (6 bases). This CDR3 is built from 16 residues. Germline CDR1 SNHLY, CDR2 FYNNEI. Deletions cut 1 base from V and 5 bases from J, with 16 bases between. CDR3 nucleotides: TGTGCCAGCAGTGAAGAGACGGGAGACGGCAAAGATACGCAGTATTTT. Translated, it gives CASSEETGDGKDTQYF.

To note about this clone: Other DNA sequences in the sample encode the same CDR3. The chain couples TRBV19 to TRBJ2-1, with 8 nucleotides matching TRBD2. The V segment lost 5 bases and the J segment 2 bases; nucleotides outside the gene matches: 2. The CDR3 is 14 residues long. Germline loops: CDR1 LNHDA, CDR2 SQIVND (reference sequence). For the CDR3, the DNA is TGTGCCAGTAGTCCGGGACTAGCCTACAATGAGCAGTTCTTC. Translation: CASSPGLAYNEQFF.

Here the CDR3 reads CAISESAGGSTEAFF. Written as DNA, the CDR3 is TGTGCCATCAGTGAGTCGGCAGGGGGTAGCACTGAAGCTTTCTTT. This rearrangement joins TRBV10-3 to TRBJ1-1; TRBD1 matches 7 bases. Germline V CDR1 and CDR2: ENHRY, SYGVKD. Germline trimming cut 0 bases from V and 4 bases from J; bases unmatched to any gene: 5. CDR3 length: 15 amino acids.

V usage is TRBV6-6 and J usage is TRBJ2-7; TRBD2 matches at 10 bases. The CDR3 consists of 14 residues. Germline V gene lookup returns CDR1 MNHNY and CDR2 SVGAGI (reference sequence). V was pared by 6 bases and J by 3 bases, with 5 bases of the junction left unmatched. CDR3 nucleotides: TGTGCCAGCAGACTCAGGACTAGCGGCTACGAGCAGTACTTC. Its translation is CASRLRTSGYEQYF.

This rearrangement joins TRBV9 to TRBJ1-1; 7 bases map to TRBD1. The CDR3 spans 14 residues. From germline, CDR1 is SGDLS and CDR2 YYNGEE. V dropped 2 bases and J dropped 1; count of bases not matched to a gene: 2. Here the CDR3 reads CASSVGQPNTEAFF. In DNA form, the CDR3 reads TGTGCCAGCAGCGTGGGACAGCCGAACACTGAAGCTTTCTTT.

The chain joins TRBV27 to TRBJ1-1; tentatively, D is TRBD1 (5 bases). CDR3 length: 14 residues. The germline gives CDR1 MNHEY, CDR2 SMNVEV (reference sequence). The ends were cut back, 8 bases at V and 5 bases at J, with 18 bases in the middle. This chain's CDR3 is CASSWGGGRTEAFF. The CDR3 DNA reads TGTGCCAGCTCATGGGGCGGCGGAAGGACTGAAGCTTTCTTT.

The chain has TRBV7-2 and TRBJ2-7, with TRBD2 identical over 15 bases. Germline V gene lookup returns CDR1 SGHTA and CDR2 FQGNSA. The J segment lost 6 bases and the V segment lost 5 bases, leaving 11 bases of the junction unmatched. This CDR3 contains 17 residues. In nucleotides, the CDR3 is TGTGCCAGCAGCCCTAACGGACTAGCGGGAGGGCCGGGCGAGCAGTACTTC. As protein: CASSPNGLAGGPGEQYF.

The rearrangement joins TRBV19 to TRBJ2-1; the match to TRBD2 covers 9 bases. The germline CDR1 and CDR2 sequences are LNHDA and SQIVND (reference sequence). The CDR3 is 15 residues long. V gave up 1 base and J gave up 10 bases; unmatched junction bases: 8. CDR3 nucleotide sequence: TGTGCCAGTAGTATAGTAGTAGCGGGAGTAGGCGAGCAGTTCTTC. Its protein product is CASSIVVAGVGEQFF. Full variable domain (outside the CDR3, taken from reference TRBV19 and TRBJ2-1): DGGITQSPKYLFRKEGQNVTLSCEQNLNHDAMYWYRQDPGQGLRLIYYSQIVNDFQKGDIAEGYSVSREKKESFPLTVTSAQKNPTAFYLCASSIVVAGVGEQFFGPGTRLTVL.

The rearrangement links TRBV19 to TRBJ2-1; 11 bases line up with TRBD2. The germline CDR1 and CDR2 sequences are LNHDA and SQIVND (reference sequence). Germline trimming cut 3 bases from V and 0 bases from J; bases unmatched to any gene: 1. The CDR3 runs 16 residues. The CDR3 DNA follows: TGTGCCAGTAGTATTAGCGGGAGGGTCTCCTACAATGAGCAGTTCTTC. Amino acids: CASSISGRVSYNEQFF.

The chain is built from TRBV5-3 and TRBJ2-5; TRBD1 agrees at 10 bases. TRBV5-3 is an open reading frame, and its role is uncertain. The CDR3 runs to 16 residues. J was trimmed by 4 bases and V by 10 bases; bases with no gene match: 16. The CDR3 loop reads CAPQGQGKERAETQYF. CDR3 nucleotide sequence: TGTGCCCCTCAGGGACAGGGGAAAGAGAGGGCAGAGACCCAGTACTTC.

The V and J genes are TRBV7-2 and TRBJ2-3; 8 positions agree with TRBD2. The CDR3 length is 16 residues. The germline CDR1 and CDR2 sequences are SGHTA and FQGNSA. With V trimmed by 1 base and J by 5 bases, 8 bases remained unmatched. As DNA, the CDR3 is TGTGCCAGCAGCTTAGAGTCGGGAGGGCCGAAAGATACGCAGTATTTT. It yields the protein CASSLESGGPKDTQYF.

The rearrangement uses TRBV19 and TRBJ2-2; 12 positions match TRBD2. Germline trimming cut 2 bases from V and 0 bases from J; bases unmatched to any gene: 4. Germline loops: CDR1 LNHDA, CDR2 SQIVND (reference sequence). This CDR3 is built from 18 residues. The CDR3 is CASSILLAGGPNTGELFF. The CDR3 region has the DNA TGTGCCAGTAGTATATTGCTAGCGGGAGGGCCGAACACCGGGGAGCTGTTTTTT.

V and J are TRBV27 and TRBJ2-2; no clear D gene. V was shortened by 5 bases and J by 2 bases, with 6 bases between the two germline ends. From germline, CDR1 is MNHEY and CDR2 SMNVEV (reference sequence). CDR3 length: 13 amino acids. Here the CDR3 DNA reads TGTGCCAGCAGTCGGAGAAACACCGGGGAGCTGTTTTTT. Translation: CASSRRNTGELFF.